This T cell receptor (beta chain) was sequenced during a study of neurological immune-mediated disorders. This clonotype was recorded many times. TCRdb recomputed calls from the 5' RACE reads with MiXCR, one row per CDR3 protein. The sample contains roughly 80,000 distinct CDR3 sequences, about 9.5% of which appear only once. Specimen: PBMCs. The source of this sequence is a man aged 50 to 59 in good health.

The CDR3, as DNA: TGCGCCAGCAGCACGGGACTAGCGGGGGCCGAGGCCCAGTACTTC. Amino acid sequence: CASSTGLAGAEAQYF. This chain connects TRBV5-1 to TRBJ2-5, with 14 nucleotides matching TRBD2. Germline-derived CDR1 and CDR2 are SGHRS and YFSETQ. There are 15 residues in the CDR3. V lost 4 bases to trimming and J lost 9 bases; unmatched junction nucleotides: 8.